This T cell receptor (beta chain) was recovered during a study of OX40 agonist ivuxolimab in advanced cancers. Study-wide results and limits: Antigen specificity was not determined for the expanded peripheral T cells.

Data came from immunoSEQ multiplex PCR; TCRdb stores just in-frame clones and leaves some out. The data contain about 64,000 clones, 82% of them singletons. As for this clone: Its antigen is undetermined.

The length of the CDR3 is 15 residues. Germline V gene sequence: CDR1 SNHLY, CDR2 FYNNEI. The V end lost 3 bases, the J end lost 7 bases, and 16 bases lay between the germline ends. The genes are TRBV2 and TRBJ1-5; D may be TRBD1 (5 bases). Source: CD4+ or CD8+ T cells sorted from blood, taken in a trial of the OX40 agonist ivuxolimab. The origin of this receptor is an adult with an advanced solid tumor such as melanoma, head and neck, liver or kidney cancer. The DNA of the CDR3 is TGTGCCAGCAGTGAGGAGTTTACAGGTGGCCAGCCCCAGCATTTT. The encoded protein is CASSEEFTGGQPQHF.